Listed below are T cell receptor beta chains from one sample, sequenced in a study of cytotoxic CD8 clonotypes in ibrutinib-treated CLL. Clones were sequenced by immunoSEQ multiplex PCR, and TCRdb holds only the in-frame ones, with some missing. The sample has about 25,000 clones; roughly 85% are singletons. The source material was PBMCs, sampled after 24 months of ibrutinib treatment. Source of these receptors: a human donor with chronic lymphocytic leukemia. The conserved cysteine and the conserved F or W are not part of the CDR3 here.

j_gene | v_gene | CDR3aa
TRBJ2-7 | TRBV7-9 | ASSLEGGDSYEQY
TRBJ2-1 | TRBV19 | ASSIGELRHNEQF
TRBJ1-2 | TRBV7-6 | ASSLARGALSNGYT
TRBJ1-5 | TRBV6-1 | ASRGLTGGDQPQH
TRBJ1-6 | TRBV5-6 | ASSQLFGTVLSPLH
TRBJ2-5 | TRBV6-6 | ASSPVGNQETQY
TRBJ2-5 | TRBV5-1 | ASRTGSGETQY
TRBJ2-7 | TRBV30 | AWSVLRDRDPGEQY
TRBJ2-4 | TRBV5-6 | ASSPYTGFAAKNIQY
TRBJ2-2 | TRBV2 | ARNRETGGELF
TRBJ1-2 | TRBV5-3 | ASSQLHNYGYT
TRBJ2-2 | TRBV6-4 | ASSEQKTGELF
TRBJ2-2 | TRBV2 | ASSEAAGGVLGELF
TRBJ1-1 | TRBV25-1 | ASSDLPGQGTAF
TRBJ1-3 | TRBV6-5 | ASSNLGSGNTIY
TRBJ2-1 | TRBV7-2 | ASSLEGGTYNEQF
TRBJ1-5 | TRBV4-1 | ASSQVPGLHQPQH
TRBJ1-2 | TRBV5-6 | ASSFAGTAINYGYT
TRBJ1-2 | TRBV2 | ASSEFGGGKHDGYT
TRBJ2-7 | TRBV19 | ASSVANNEQY
TRBJ2-6 | TRBV4-2 | ASSHQTGVISGANVLT
TRBJ2-7 | TRBV19 | ASSMGTHYEQY
TRBJ2-7 | TRBV10-2 | ASSESVGGYEQY
TRBJ1-1 | TRBV6-9 | ASKRTGGAVLDTEAF
TRBJ2-5 | TRBV5-4 | ASSLALLGAETQY
TRBJ2-1 | TRBV7-6 | ASSPTVDSSYNEQF
TRBJ1-1 | TRBV2 | ATSRTGGSSYWTGTEAF
TRBJ2-7 | TRBV6-1 | ASSAVGAYEQY
TRBJ2-7 | TRBV30 | AWKASDTTYEQY
TRBJ2-5 | TRBV18 | ASSRRDYQETQY
TRBJ1-4 | TRBV2 | ASSGTGGWDEKLF
TRBJ2-4 | TRBV11-1 | ASSWQGGENIQY
TRBJ2-5 | TRBV7-6 | ASSLSLVRGGVTETQY
TRBJ1-5 | TRBV15 | ATSRDRGSNQPQH
TRBJ2-7 | TRBV7-9 | ASSLISSYEQY
TRBJ1-1 | TRBV7-3 | ASSSDMNTEAF
TRBJ2-7 | TRBV6-1 | ASSEAERTTGY
TRBJ1-1 | TRBV7-3 | ASSFTENTEAF
TRBJ1-6 | TRBV28 | ASSEPRDRGSPLH
TRBJ1-6 | TRBV2 | ASRNRGSYNSPLH
TRBJ1-2 | TRBV10-3 | AISDNTIDRGKGYT
TRBJ1-1 | TRBV5-1 | ASSAQGPNTEAF
TRBJ2-5 | TRBV6-5 | ATTYPGTGVETQY
TRBJ2-1 | TRBV2 | ASTGPNSGGPYNEQF
TRBJ2-3 | TRBV9 | ASSVWGQVSTTDTQY
TRBJ2-3 | TRBV19 | ASSIGGLALSTDTQY
TRBJ1-2 | TRBV5-4 | ASSSGSKSTNYGYT
TRBJ1-6 | TRBV19 | ASSEDSRNSPLH
TRBJ2-5 | TRBV7-9 | ASSTRHQETQY
TRBJ2-1 | TRBV9 | ASSVGRYEQF
TRBJ1-6 | TRBV4-1 | ASSQDKDSGNNSPLH
TRBJ2-3 | TRBV9 | ATQNCQGSTDTQY
TRBJ2-5 | TRBV4-1 | ASSQVGGLADNQETQY